Sequencing of this T cell receptor (beta chain) was carried out in a study of cytomegalovirus exposure and HLA in healthy donors. Whole-study results and caveats: In a later analysis, about 17,000 TCR beta sequences were associated with HLA alleles at 0.05 false discovery rate. Testing in vitro showed a few CMV-associated chains specific for CMV antigens. Using the classifier, cytomegalovirus status was reportedly diagnosed with high specificity and sensitivity.

Notes on this clone: The antigen remains undetermined.

The PCR was carried out with 60 Vbeta primers and 13 Jbeta primers. Clones were read by immunoSEQ multiplex PCR, and TCRdb kept only the in-frame ones, dropping some. The profile shows approximately 190,000 clones, about 90% of them singletons. Trimming removed 4 bases from V and 5 bases from J; junction bases left unmatched: 7. The CDR3 contains 15 residues. Sequencing was performed on PBMCs. The chain joins TRBV5-3 to TRBJ2-2; TRBD1 agrees at 8 bases. TRBV5-3 is an ORF; its function is uncertain. This TCR was sampled from a boy under 10 years old in good health and CMV-seronegative. This CDR3 reads CARSGITGGTGELFF. The CDR3 bases are TGTGCCAGAAGCGGGATTACAGGGGGAACCGGGGAGCTGTTTTTT.